These T cell receptor beta chains were read from a single sample in a study of blood T cell repertoires in COVID-19. The data were produced by immunoSEQ multiplex PCR, yet TCRdb's version contains in-frame clones alone and is incomplete. The sample lists under 200,000 clones; 74% were seen once. Sequencing used peripheral blood. These receptors came from a woman over 75 with acute or convalescent COVID-19. The CDR3 runs from the conserved cysteine through the conserved F or W. Each record gives: V gene, J gene, D gene, CDR3 protein. The D gene is left open where the match is weak.

TRBV4-3	TRBJ2-3	TRBD2	CASSQEGLPGLAGASDTQYF
TRBV14	TRBJ2-5	NA	CASSQLQEGETQYF
TRBV27	TRBJ1-2	NA	CASRLEPRGNYGYTF
TRBV11-2	TRBJ2-7	TRBD1	CASSAPGQGPYEQYF
TRBV24-1	TRBJ1-2	NA	CATSDASRDWGYTF
TRBV27	TRBJ2-7	TRBD2	CASSFDGRGFYEQYF
TRBV6-1	TRBJ2-7	NA	CASSEYSVSSYEQYF
TRBV19	TRBJ2-5	TRBD1	CASSMRWTGEGETQYF
TRBV2	TRBJ1-2	TRBD1	CASSDARTGSWGGYTF
TRBV7-8	TRBJ1-3	TRBD1	CASSLVGGTGNTIYF